The rows below give T cell receptor beta chains drawn from one sample of a study of tumor-infiltrating lymphocytes in primary liver carcinoma. From the multiplex PCR reads, TCRdb called clonotypes with MiXCR, one entry per CDR3 protein. In the table there are 95,000 to 150,000 distinct CDR3 sequences, roughly three fifths of which are singletons. The sample was liver tumor tissue from sampling region 3. These TCRs come from a woman in her fifties or sixties with primary liver carcinoma and hepatitis B virus infection. Both conserved end residues are part of each CDR3. The D gene is left open where the match is weak. Where a row states a size, it is once, few, many or the class of an expanded clone; other rows omit it.

j_gene,abundance,d_gene,v_gene,CDR3nt,CDR3aa
TRBJ1-1,.,.,TRBV5-5,TGTGCCAGCAGCCTCGCTCTAAACACCGAAGCTTTCTTT,CASSLALNTEAFF
TRBJ2-1,.,TRBD1,TRBV11-3,TGTGCCAGCAGCTTAGGTCAGGGGGAGTGGCGTGTCGATGAGCAATTCTTC,CASSLGQGEWRVDEQFF
TRBJ2-2,few,TRBD1,TRBV25-1,TGTGCCAGCAGCGAGGACAGGGGGAGTCCCGGGGAGCTGTTTTTT,CASSEDRGSPGELFF
TRBJ2-5,many,.,TRBV6-1,TGTGCCAGCAGTGAAGTCGCAGGGAAGTGGAAGACCCAGTACTTC,CASSEVAGKWKTQYF
TRBJ2-2,.,TRBD1,TRBV14,TGTGCCAGCAGCCAAGATACACCACATGAATTCCGGGACAGGGCCGCCGGGGAGCTGTTTTTT,CASSQDTPHEFRDRAAGELFF
TRBJ1-3,few,TRBD1,TRBV30,TGTGCCTGGAGTGTTTCCGGGACAGACCGAAACACCATATATTTT,CAWSVSGTDRNTIYF
TRBJ2-4,few,.,TRBV7-9,TGTGCCAGCAGCCACCGGGACCCTATAAACATTCAGTACTTC,CASSHRDPINIQYF
TRBJ2-1,many,TRBD2,TRBV29-1,TGCAGCGTTGAAGACCCCGGGACTAGCACCTACAATGAGCAGTTCTTC,CSVEDPGTSTYNEQFF
TRBJ2-1,.,.,TRBV4-1,TGCGCCAGCAGCGATTACGATGAGCAGTTCTTC,CASSDYDEQFF
TRBJ2-6,many,.,TRBV2,TGTGCCAGCAGTGGAAGCCCCGGGGCCAACGTCCTGACTTTC,CASSGSPGANVLTF
TRBJ2-2,.,.,TRBV7-8,TGTGCCAGTAGCTTAGTGTCTGGGTTCACCGGGGAGCTGCTTTTT,CASSLVSGFTGELLF
TRBJ2-7,.,TRBD1,TRBV6-6,TGTGCCAGCGGGATCGGGACAGGGGGTAGTAACGAGCAATACTTC,CASGIGTGGSNEQYF
TRBJ1-5,.,.,TRBV29-1,TGCAGCGCCAGAGCTGGGGAAGGTCGGCCCCAGCATTTT,CSARAGEGRPQHF
TRBJ2-2,.,.,TRBV5-1,TGCGCCAGCAGCCCCGCCCCCCCGAACACCGGGGAGCCGTTTTTT,CASSPAPPNTGEPFF
TRBJ2-1,.,TRBD2,TRBV7-8,TGTGCCAGCAGCTCCAGCGCTAGCGGAAGGGTGAATGAGCAGTCCTTC,CASSSSASGRVNEQSF
TRBJ1-5,many,.,TRBV2,TGTGCCAGCAGTGAAAGTAGGGGACCTCAGCCCCAGCATTTT,CASSESRGPQPQHF
TRBJ2-6,.,.,TRBV5-6,TGTGCCGGACAAAGGGTTGGTGGGGCCAACCTCCTGACGTTC,CAGQRVGGANLLTF
TRBJ2-3,many,.,TRBV9,TGTGCCAGCAGCCCCCCCGGGGGGCTAGGGAATACGCAGTATTTT,CASSPPGGLGNTQYF
TRBJ2-7,.,TRBD1,TRBV6-6,TGTGCCAGCAGTTACTCCGTGACAGGGATCACCTACGAGCACTACTTC,CASSYSVTGITYEHYF
TRBJ2-7,.,.,TRBV6-6,TGTGACAGCAGACGACAACGGGGCAGGCCCCCTTACGAGCAGTACTTC,CDSRRQRGRPPYEQYF
TRBJ2-2,.,.,TRBV28,TGTGCCAAAAGAGACAGAAACACCGGGGAGCTGTTTTTT,CAKRDRNTGELFF
TRBJ2-2,.,TRBD1,TRBV30,TGTGCCTTGAGTGGAACAGGGGTGGCCGAGGAGCTGTTTTTT,CALSGTGVAEELFF
TRBJ1-5,.,.,TRBV28,TGTGCCACCGTCAAGGTTGGGCAGGGGTGGAATCAGCCCCAGCATTTT,CATVKVGQGWNQPQHF
TRBJ1-1,once,.,TRBV11-3,TGTGCCAGCAGCTTAGGGGCTCGTCGATACGCTAAAGCTTTCTTT,CASSLGARRYAKAFF
TRBJ2-1,.,.,TRBV11-3,TGTGCCATCAGGGCCGGACAGGGGGGGCTAGCGGGAGGATTCAATGAGCAGTTCTTC,CAIRAGQGGLAGGFNEQFF